The 22 T cell receptor beta chains given below trace back to one sample, sequenced in a study of T cell changes during pregnancy in multiple sclerosis. The protocol was immunoSEQ multiplex PCR, while the TCRdb copy is restricted to in-frame clones and leaves out a portion. Here the sample spans tens of thousands of clones, about 90% being singletons. The material was CD8+ T cells from peripheral blood mononuclear cells, obtained after pregnancy. These receptors were taken from a female donor with multiple sclerosis, enrolled in a pregnancy study.

The chain recombines TRBV6-5 with TRBJ2-7, with 9 bases identical to TRBD1. CDR3 length: 15 amino acids. The V gene's germline CDR1 is MNHEY and CDR2 SVGAGI. The V segment lost 5 bases and the J segment 5 bases; nucleotides outside the gene matches: 10. CDR3 DNA sequence: TGTGCCAGCAGTGCAACCGGGACAGGGATCCACGAGCAGTACTTC. It specifies CASSATGTGIHEQYF.

This clone was found once. This chain links TRBV5-1 with TRBJ2-3, with D perhaps TRBD2 (7 bases). In germline, CDR1 is SGHRS, CDR2 YFSETQ. The ends were cut back, 1 base at V and 5 bases at J, with 11 bases in the middle. The CDR3 extends over 14 amino acids. The CDR3 bases are TGCGCCAGCAGCTTGTGGGGGGGCCGAGATACGCAGTATTTT. Its protein product is CASSLWGGRDTQYF.

J is TRBJ1-5 and V is TRBV9, with TRBD1 matching over 7 bases. The CDR3 extends over 14 amino acids. Germline CDR1 and CDR2: SGDLS and YYNGEE. The trim removed 4 bases at V and 4 bases at J, leaving 5 bases unmatched. The CDR3 DNA follows: TGTGCCAGCAGCCCCTGGGACAGAAATCAGCCCCAGCATTTT. Translated: CASSPWDRNQPQHF. The whole variable domain, remainder taken from reference TRBV9 and TRBJ1-5, is DSGVTQTPKHLITATGQRVTLRCSPRSGDLSVYWYQQSLDQGLQFLIQYYNGEERAKGNILERFSAQQFPDLHSELNLSSLELGDSALYFCASSPWDRNQPQHFGDGTRLSIL.

This clone was seen a single time. V is TRBV28 and J is TRBJ1-5; tentatively, D is TRBD1 (6 bases). The V end was cut by 6 bases, the J end by 4 bases, with 13 bases between. Germline lookup yields CDR1 MDHEN and CDR2 SYDVKM. There are 14 residues in the CDR3. The CDR3: CASSRRTENQPQHF. In nucleotides, the CDR3 is TGTGCCAGCAGCCGTAGGACAGAAAATCAGCCCCAGCATTTT. The whole variable domain, filled in from reference TRBV28 and TRBJ1-5, reads DVKVTQSSRYLVKRTGEKVFLECVQDMDHENMFWYRQDPGLGLRLIYFSYDVKMKEKGDIPEGYSVSREKKERFSLILESASTNQTSMYLCASSRRTENQPQHFGDGTRLSIL.

This chain links TRBV7-9 with TRBJ2-3; TRBD1 is a possible D gene (6 bases). With 5 bases removed from V and 5 bases from J, the gap between germline ends came to 29 bases. There are 19 residues in the CDR3. Germline V lookup: CDR1 SEHNR, CDR2 FQNEAQ (reference sequence). CDR3 sequence (DNA): TGTGCCAGCAGCACCCCAGCTTTAGGGGGAGACCCGGCTGGAGATACGCAGTATTTT. This gives the protein CASSTPALGGDPAGDTQYF.

The chain recombines TRBV7-9 with TRBJ2-7; D is undetermined. Between the trimmed V and J ends, which lost 1 base and 2 bases, there was a span of 12 bases. The CDR3 extends over 15 amino acids. The germline CDR1 and CDR2 sequences are SEHNR and FQNEAQ (reference sequence). The CDR3 DNA is TGTGCCAGCAGCTTAGTTCAGGAATACCCCTACGAGCAGTACTTC. Translation gives CASSLVQEYPYEQYF.

This chain joins TRBV10-2 and TRBJ2-1, with D maybe TRBD2 (6 bases). Germline CDR1 is WSHSY and CDR2 is SAAADI. The CDR3 spans 13 residues. Trimming left V 3 bases short and J 8 bases short, with 11 bases between. This CDR3 reads CASSEWRGDEQFF. CDR3 nucleotides: TGCGCCAGCAGTGAATGGCGGGGTGATGAGCAGTTCTTC.

This clone appeared once. This rearrangement joins TRBV28 to TRBJ2-3, with D possibly being TRBD1 (5 bases). Trimming shortened V by 6 bases and J by 0 bases, and 13 bases separated the two germline ends. In germline, CDR1 is MDHEN, CDR2 SYDVKM. The CDR3 totals 15 residues. The CDR3 here is CASSSVGDSTDTQYF. The DNA for the CDR3 is TGTGCCAGCAGCTCTGTAGGGGATAGCACAGATACGCAGTATTTT.

This chain joins TRBV11-2 and TRBJ2-1; 9 bases align to TRBD2. V was clipped by 5 bases and J by 7 bases; unmatched bases: 12. Germline assignment: CDR1 SGHAT and CDR2 FQNNGV. This CDR3 is 16 amino acids long. This chain's CDR3 is CASSQGGTSGYNEQFF. The DNA of the CDR3 is TGTGCCAGCAGCCAGGGCGGAACTAGCGGGTATAATGAGCAGTTCTTC.

J is TRBJ1-1 and V is TRBV4-1; D unresolved. Germline lookup yields CDR1 MGHRA and CDR2 YSYEKL. The germline V and J ends were trimmed by 0 bases and 5 bases, with 7 bases remaining between them. This CDR3 contains 13 residues. This chain's CDR3 is CASSQEQWTEAFF. For the CDR3, the DNA is TGCGCCAGCAGCCAAGAACAGTGGACTGAAGCTTTCTTT.

The chain links TRBV28 to TRBJ2-6; 9 bases agree with TRBD1. Germline lookup yields CDR1 MDHEN and CDR2 SYDVKM. V shed 6 bases, J shed 0 bases, and the junction held 6 bases outside the gene matches. There are 17 residues in the CDR3. The CDR3 protein is CASRGQGMGSGANVLTF. CDR3 nucleotides: TGTGCCAGCAGGGGACAGGGAATGGGCTCTGGGGCCAACGTCCTGACTTTC.

V and J are TRBV5-6 and TRBJ2-7; a weak D match, TRBD1 (5 bases). From germline, CDR1 is SGHDT and CDR2 YYEEEE. V lost 3 bases to trimming and J lost 0 bases, with 7 bases between them. This CDR3 contains 13 residues. The DNA of the CDR3 is TGTGCCAGCAGCTCAGGACACTCCTACGAGCAGTACTTC. This encodes CASSSGHSYEQYF. Drawing the rest from reference TRBV5-6 and TRBJ2-7, the complete variable domain is DAGVTQSPTHLIKTRGQQVTLRCSPKSGHDTVSWYQQALGQGPQFIFQYYEEEERQRGNFPDRFSGHQFPNYSSELNVNALLLGDSALYLCASSSGHSYEQYFGPGTRLTVT.

The chain carries TRBV10-3 and TRBJ2-7, with 10 bases that match TRBD1. The CDR3 has 18 residues. CDR1 and CDR2 (germline): ENHRY, SYGVKD. After removal of 4 bases from V and 1 base from J, the junction contained 13 bases not matched to a gene. CDR3 residues: CAISALGQGNAVSYEQYF. The CDR3 DNA reads TGTGCCATCAGTGCCCTGGGACAGGGGAACGCTGTATCCTACGAGCAGTACTTC.

This chain links TRBV6-1 with TRBJ2-3, with 7 bases fitting TRBD1. Germline V gives CDR1 MNHNS, CDR2 SASEGT. V gave up 3 bases and J gave up 4 bases; unmatched junction bases: 13. The CDR3 consists of 17 residues. The CDR3 nucleotides read TGTGCCAGCAGTGACAAGTTTTGGGACAGCTTCCCAGATACGCAGTATTTT. It is translated as CASSDKFWDSFPDTQYF.

V gene TRBV6-4 combines with J gene TRBJ2-3, with TRBD2 matching over 10 bases. CDR1 MRHNA and CDR2 SNTAGT come from the germline V gene. CDR3 length equals 15 residues. Unmatched junction bases numbered 2, after V lost 0 bases and J lost 5 bases. The CDR3 DNA reads as TGTGCCAGCAGTGACTCTACTAGCGGGGTAGATACGCAGTATTTT. Translation: CASSDSTSGVDTQYF.

The CDR3 bases are TGTGCCAGCAGTTTATCAGAAGGACAGGGGACGTACGAGCAGTACTTC. Its protein is CASSLSEGQGTYEQYF. The chain joins TRBV27 to TRBJ2-7; TRBD1 agrees at 9 bases. The CDR3 spans 16 residues. V was pared by 0 bases and J by 4 bases, with 7 bases of the junction left unmatched. Germline lookup yields CDR1 MNHEY and CDR2 SMNVEV (reference sequence).

The genes are TRBV2 and TRBJ1-1; weak D call: TRBD1 (6 bases). This CDR3 has 11 residues. Germline CDR1 SNHLY, CDR2 FYNNEI. The CDR3 region has the DNA TGTGCACTAACAGGGTACACTGAAGCTTTCTTT. It translates to CALTGYTEAFF.

CDR3 DNA: TGTGCCAGCAGCTTAGCGGGGGGGGACCCATACGAGTATTTT. Translated, it gives CASSLAGGDPYEYF. The chain combines TRBV13 with TRBJ2-3; 8 bases are a match to TRBD2. Germline V gives CDR1 PRHDT, CDR2 FYEKMQ (reference sequence). Trimming removed 1 base from V and 13 bases from J; junction bases left unmatched: 10. The CDR3 spans 14 residues.

The rearrangement joins TRBV29-1 to TRBJ2-1, with a possible D match to TRBD2 (6 bases). The CDR3 is 11 amino acids. The V gene's germline CDR1 is SQVTM and CDR2 ANQGSEA. The V end lost 4 bases, the J end lost 6 bases, and 7 bases lay between the germline ends. The CDR3 DNA sequence: TGCAGCGTTGGGAGGGCCAATGAGCAGTTCTTC. This sequence encodes CSVGRANEQFF.

The chain carries TRBV6-1 and TRBJ1-1; no clear D gene. Trimming shortened V by 7 bases and J by 0 bases, and 9 bases separated the two germline ends. The CDR3 spans 13 residues. Germline assignment: CDR1 MNHNS and CDR2 SASEGT. CDR3: CASKIEMNTEAFF. The CDR3 region has the DNA TGTGCCAGCAAAATAGAGATGAACACTGAAGCTTTCTTT.

The chain uses TRBV4-1 and TRBJ2-6; D is uncertain. This CDR3 spans 17 amino acids. In germline, CDR1 is MGHRA, CDR2 YSYEKL. Trimming took off 1 base at V and 0 bases at J, with 10 bases between the two ends. DNA of the CDR3: TGCGCCAGCAGCCAAGGAGATTCTTACTCTGGGGCCAACGTCCTGACTTTC. Its protein is CASSQGDSYSGANVLTF.

The rearrangement uses TRBV2 and TRBJ2-1, with 9 bases aligning to TRBD2. J gave up 6 bases and V 6 bases, and 9 bases lay outside the gene matches. CDR3 length equals 15 residues. Per germline, CDR1 SNHLY and CDR2 FYNNEI. The CDR3 region is CASSTGTSRVNEQFF. CDR3 bases: TGTGCCAGCAGCACCGGGACTAGCCGGGTCAATGAGCAGTTCTTC.